Below, one TCR beta chain is given with its context. This CDR3 spans 18 amino acids. The treatment denotes: around 19 received Ad26.COV2.S at low or high dose, single or two shots; five or six received placebo; per-sample allocation not given. Vaccine and placebo recipients were sampled on day 63 after the first injection. This sample is drawn from a study of Ad26.COV2.S vaccination and SARS-CoV-2 variants. Repertoires were generated with immunoSEQ multiplex PCR, while TCRdb's copy carries only in-frame clones and drops some. This repertoire shows around 400,000 clones, over 75% found once; its top ten account for approximately 1.9%.

The sample in question was peripheral blood, obtained in a trial of Ad26.COV2.S vaccine versus placebo. The clonotype originates from a person between 18 and 60 years old who received the Ad26.COV2.S COVID-19 vaccine or a placebo. The rearrangement joins TRBV21-1 to TRBJ2-2; the table assigns TRBD2, which was not confirmed against the DNA. TRBV21-1 is deemed a pseudogene. The CDR3 nucleotides read TGTGCCAGCAGCAAGGTGGTCACGGTGCGGGCTAACACCGGGGAGCTGTTTTTT. Its protein is CASSKVVTVRANTGELFF.